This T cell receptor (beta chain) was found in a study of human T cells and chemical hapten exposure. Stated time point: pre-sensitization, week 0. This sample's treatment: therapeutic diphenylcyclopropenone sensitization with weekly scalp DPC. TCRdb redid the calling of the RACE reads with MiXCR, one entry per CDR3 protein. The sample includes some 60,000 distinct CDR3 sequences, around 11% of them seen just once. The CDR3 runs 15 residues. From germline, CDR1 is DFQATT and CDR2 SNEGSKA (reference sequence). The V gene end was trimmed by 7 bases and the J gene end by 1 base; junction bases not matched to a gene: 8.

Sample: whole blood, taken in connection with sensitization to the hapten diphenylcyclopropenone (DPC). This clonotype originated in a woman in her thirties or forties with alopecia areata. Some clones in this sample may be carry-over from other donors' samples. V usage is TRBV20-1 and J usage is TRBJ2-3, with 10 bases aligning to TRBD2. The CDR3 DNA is TGCAGTGTCAGCGGGGGGGCTACGGGCACAGATACGCAGTATTTT. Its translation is CSVSGGATGTDTQYF.